These 9 T cell receptor beta chains share one sample of origin, sequenced in a study of T cell repertoires in MIS-A myocarditis. Sequencing was performed with immunoSEQ multiplex PCR; in TCRdb, only in-frame clones are kept and a portion is missing. The sample records approximately 7,200 clones, 78% being singletons. The sequencing sample was made of right inferior lung lobe tissue obtained at autopsy. These receptors were obtained from a man younger than 30 with fulminant myocarditis from multisystem inflammatory syndrome in adults (MIS-A) after COVID-19.

The chain joins TRBV10-3 to TRBJ2-7; D possibly corresponds to TRBD2 (5 bases). Germline V lookup: CDR1 ENHRY, CDR2 SYGVKD. There are 13 residues in the CDR3. Deletions cut 7 bases from V and 0 bases from J, with 10 bases between. CDR3 in amino acids: CAIKVEGSYEQYF. The CDR3 DNA reads TGTGCCATCAAGGTAGAGGGCTCCTACGAGCAGTACTTC.

The rearrangement links TRBV6-4 to TRBJ2-1; TRBD2 aligns across 9 bases. Trimming removed 3 bases from V and 7 bases from J; junction bases left unmatched: 4. From germline, CDR1 is MRHNA and CDR2 SNTAGT. The CDR3 is 14 residues long. The CDR3 bases are TGTGCCAGCAGTGAAGGGCTAGCGGGGAATGAGCAGTTCTTC. Protein: CASSEGLAGNEQFF.

The chain couples TRBV4-2 to TRBJ2-4; TRBD2 is a possible D gene (5 bases). With 1 base removed from V and 0 bases from J, the gap between germline ends came to 13 bases. This CDR3 is 17 amino acids long. Per germline, CDR1 LGHNA and CDR2 YNFKEQ. CDR3 in amino acids: CASSQGNLGLAKNIQYF. In DNA form, the CDR3 reads TGTGCCAGCAGCCAAGGGAACCTCGGACTAGCCAAAAACATTCAGTACTTC.

This clone was observed a single time. The CDR3 here is CASSPINNEQFF. The DNA for the CDR3 is TGTGCCAGCAGTCCTATCAACAATGAGCAGTTCTTC. This chain connects TRBV28 to TRBJ2-1; D not certain. V dropped 5 bases and J dropped 5 bases, with 7 bases sitting between them. The V gene's germline CDR1 is MDHEN and CDR2 SYDVKM. The CDR3 spans 12 residues. The full variable domain, with the rest looked up from reference TRBV28 and TRBJ2-1, is DVKVTQSSRYLVKRTGEKVFLECVQDMDHENMFWYRQDPGLGLRLIYFSYDVKMKEKGDIPEGYSVSREKKERFSLILESASTNQTSMYLCASSPINNEQFFGPGTRLTVL.

The chain couples TRBV6-6 to TRBJ1-2; the D is unclear. CDR1 is MNHNY, CDR2 SVGAGI, per germline (reference sequence). Trimming removed 3 bases from V and 4 bases from J, with 12 bases in between. CDR3 length: 14 amino acids. CDR3 bases: TGTGCCAGCAGTTATAGTGAGGAGGTCTATGGCTACACCTTC. Its translation: CASSYSEEVYGYTF.

The V gene is TRBV6-1, the J gene TRBJ2-1; 11 bases are a match to TRBD2. The V gene's germline CDR1 is MNHNS and CDR2 SASEGT. The CDR3 spans 16 residues. After removal of 4 bases from V and 7 bases from J, the junction contained 9 bases not matched to a gene. The CDR3 DNA reads as TGTGCCAGCAGTGCCTTAACTAGCGGGAGTAGAAATGAGCAGTTCTTC. This sequence encodes CASSALTSGSRNEQFF.

The rearrangement joins TRBV5-6 to TRBJ2-7; D unclear. Germline V gives CDR1 SGHDT, CDR2 YYEEEE. There are 11 residues in the CDR3. V dropped 1 base and J dropped 3 bases, with 2 bases sitting between them. The CDR3 region is CASSLIYEQYF. CDR3 DNA: TGTGCCAGCAGCTTGATCTACGAGCAGTACTTC.

V and J are TRBV28 and TRBJ1-5; no reliable D call. Per the germline V gene, CDR1 is MDHEN and CDR2 is SYDVKM. The CDR3 extends over 17 amino acids. V shed 6 bases and J shed 9 bases, with 27 bases lying between them. The CDR3 coding sequence is TGTGCCAGCAGCCCGATTTGGGCGGGTGGGTCCGAGGGGCCCCAGCATTTT. Amino acids: CASSPIWAGGSEGPQHF.

This chain links TRBV4-2 with TRBJ2-3; a possible D gene is TRBD2 (6 bases). Trimming cost V 2 bases and J 0 bases, with 15 bases left between them. The germline V gene encodes CDR1 LGHNA and CDR2 YNFKEQ. The CDR3 covers 17 residues. DNA for the CDR3: TGTGCCAGCAGCCAACGAGGCTGGGGGGAGAGCACAGATACGCAGTATTTT. Its translation is CASSQRGWGESTDTQYF.